Below are 20 T cell receptor beta chains sequenced from a single sample in a study of T cell responses to AZD1222 COVID-19 vaccine. The assay was immunoSEQ multiplex PCR, and TCRdb's table has in-frame clones only and misses some. The sample lists 120,000 or so clones; roughly 91% were seen once. The sample was peripheral blood, taken 28 days after the second AZD1222 dose. These receptors came from an adult who received the AZD1222 COVID-19 vaccine.

This rearrangement joins TRBV4-3 to TRBJ1-6; D not certain. Germline V gene sequence: CDR1 LGHNA, CDR2 YSLEER. The V and J ends lost 1 base and 7 bases respectively, with 8 bases between them. This CDR3 has 14 residues. CDR3 coding DNA: TGCGCCAGCAGCCAAGTCGGCCCCAATTCACCCCTCCACTTT. Residues: CASSQVGPNSPLHF.

The chain links TRBV7-8 to TRBJ1-4; 8 bases match TRBD1. V shed 5 bases and J 6 bases; nucleotides not matched to a gene: 5. Germline values: CDR1 SGHVS, CDR2 FQNEAQ. The CDR3 spans 14 residues. This chain's CDR3 is CASSEDRVHEKLFF. Written as DNA, the CDR3 is TGTGCCAGCAGCGAGGACAGGGTGCATGAAAAACTGTTTTTT.

The chain couples TRBV5-6 to TRBJ2-7; D gene unclear. The CDR3 totals 12 residues. V was clipped by 1 base and J by 5 bases, with 7 bases between them. Germline-derived CDR1 and CDR2 are SGHDT and YYEEEE. CDR3 nucleotides: TGTGCCAGCAGCTTGAGGGTTGACGAGCAGTACTTC. This sequence encodes CASSLRVDEQYF.

This CDR3 reads CASSPRSGETGTEAFF. Here the CDR3 DNA reads TGTGCCAGCTCACCACGATCAGGGGAGACGGGTACTGAAGCTTTCTTT. V is TRBV18 and J is TRBJ1-1; a weak D match, TRBD1 (6 bases). This CDR3 contains 16 residues. Between the trimmed V and J ends, which lost 1 base and 5 bases, there was a span of 17 bases. The germline V gene encodes CDR1 KGHSH and CDR2 LQKENI.

The count of this clone is one. V gene TRBV5-6 combines with J gene TRBJ1-4; D is possibly TRBD1 (6 bases). Germline CDR1 SGHDT, CDR2 YYEEEE. V was clipped by 0 bases and J by 3 bases, with 12 bases between them. This CDR3 region has 16 residues. The CDR3 bases are TGTGCCAGCAGCTTGGGTCCGGGGGCGTCTAATGAAAAACTGTTTTTT. It specifies CASSLGPGASNEKLFF.

This chain uses TRBV7-9 with TRBJ2-5; 10 positions match TRBD2. This CDR3 has 14 amino acids. The junction had 4 bases not matched to a gene; V was cut back by 5 bases and J by 4 bases. Germline V gene lookup returns CDR1 SEHNR and CDR2 FQNEAQ (reference sequence). CDR3 DNA sequence: TGTGCCAGCAGCAGCGGGGGGGCAAGAGAGACCCAGTACTTC. It translates to CASSSGGARETQYF.

V and J are TRBV10-3 and TRBJ1-5; a possible D gene is TRBD1 (6 bases). V was cut by 5 bases and J by 3 bases, with 14 bases left in between. The CDR3 contains 15 residues. The germline gives CDR1 ENHRY, CDR2 SYGVKD. CDR3 region: CAISPTGTNNQPQHF. CDR3 nucleotides: TGTGCCATCAGTCCGACAGGTACCAACAATCAGCCCCAGCATTTT.

The rearrangement joins TRBV4-3 to TRBJ1-2; 8 bases agree with TRBD1. With 4 bases clipped from V and 8 bases from J, the junction kept 6 bases outside the gene matches. Germline CDR1 reads LGHNA; CDR2 reads YSLEER. This CDR3 spans 13 amino acids. The CDR3 here is CASSLRQGQGYTF. The DNA for the CDR3 is TGCGCCAGCAGCCTTCGACAGGGGCAAGGCTACACCTTC.

V gene TRBV6-1 combines with J gene TRBJ2-7; no clear D gene. Germline CDR1 and CDR2: MNHNS and SASEGT. This CDR3 region has 12 residues. The V gene lost 2 bases and the J gene lost 1 base, with 3 bases spanning the gap. DNA for the CDR3: TGTGCCAGCAGTGAACAGTCCTACGAGCAGTACTTC. This translates into CASSEQSYEQYF.

The CDR3 bases are TGTGCCAGCAGCGTACAGGGCAGCACTGAAGCTTTCTTT. Protein product: CASSVQGSTEAFF. This chain connects TRBV5-4 to TRBJ1-1, with D possibly being TRBD1 (6 bases). The germline V and J ends were trimmed by 4 bases and 4 bases, with 11 bases remaining between them. Looked up from germline, CDR1 is SGHNT and CDR2 is YYREEE (reference sequence). This CDR3 has 13 residues.

This rearrangement joins TRBV4-3 to TRBJ2-1; D not certain. CDR1 and CDR2 from the germline V gene are LGHNA and YSLEER. With 2 bases removed from V and 8 bases from J, the gap between germline ends came to 13 bases. The CDR3 length is 14 residues. The CDR3 reads CASSQLVPNYEQFF. For the CDR3, the DNA is TGCGCCAGCAGCCAACTCGTCCCCAATTATGAGCAGTTCTTC.

CDR3 region: CASSPPWGQGSDRGTYEQYF. The CDR3 nucleotides read TGTGCCAGCTCACCACCGTGGGGACAGGGCTCAGATCGTGGGACCTACGAGCAGTACTTC. The chain is built from TRBV18 and TRBJ2-7, with 9 bases identical to TRBD1. The germline gives CDR1 KGHSH, CDR2 LQKENI. The CDR3 spans 20 residues. V dropped 0 bases and J dropped 2; count of bases not matched to a gene: 17.

The rearrangement links TRBV7-8 to TRBJ2-1; perhaps TRBD2 as D (6 bases). V lost 5 bases to trimming and J lost 7 bases, with 18 bases between them. The CDR3 is 15 residues long. Germline lookup yields CDR1 SGHVS and CDR2 FQNEAQ. The CDR3 sequence: CASSRGTGFRNEQFF. The CDR3 nucleotides read TGTGCCAGCAGCCGGGGGACGGGATTTAGAAATGAGCAGTTCTTC.

V usage is TRBV24-1 and J usage is TRBJ2-1; D gene ambiguous. The CDR3 contains 12 residues. The germline V and J ends were trimmed by 11 bases and 9 bases, with 16 bases remaining between them. Per the germline V gene, CDR1 is KGHDR and CDR2 is SFDVKD. The CDR3 loop is CAIAALSGEQFF. In nucleotides, the CDR3 is TGTGCCATAGCTGCTCTATCGGGTGAGCAGTTCTTC.

The CDR3 protein is CASSLGKRGGSEKLFF. CDR3 DNA sequence: TGCGCCAGCAGCCTCGGGAAAAGGGGAGGGTCCGAAAAACTGTTTTTT. V gene TRBV4-3 combines with J gene TRBJ1-4; perhaps TRBD1 as D (5 bases). Germline values: CDR1 LGHNA, CDR2 YSLEER. Trimming took 4 bases from V and 8 from J, leaving 20 bases between them. The length of the CDR3 is 16 residues.

The DNA for the CDR3 is TGTGCCAGCAGCTTGGCGGGGGCCAGGGAGCAGTTCTTC. Protein: CASSLAGAREQFF. This chain uses TRBV5-4 with TRBJ2-1, with D perhaps TRBD1 or TRBD2 (6 bases each). Germline V lookup: CDR1 SGHNT, CDR2 YYREEE (reference sequence). Trimming took 0 bases from V and 10 from J, leaving 11 bases between them. This CDR3 contains 13 residues.

CDR3 DNA: TGTGCCAGCAGCGCCGGGACAGGCAATCAGCCCCAGCATTTT. It is translated as CASSAGTGNQPQHF. The J gene is TRBJ1-5, the V gene TRBV9; 7 bases map to TRBD1. In germline, CDR1 is SGDLS, CDR2 YYNGEE. V shed 3 bases and J 2 bases; nucleotides not matched to a gene: 2. There are 14 residues in the CDR3.

The gene calls are TRBV28 and TRBJ2-1; a weak D match, TRBD2 (6 bases). Germline V CDR1 and CDR2: MDHEN, SYDVKM. The CDR3 has 16 amino acids. Between the trimmed V and J ends, which lost 6 bases and 2 bases, there was a span of 17 bases. The CDR3 bases are TGTGCCAGCAGCCTTTCCGGGAGTGGCCCCTACAATGAGCAGTTCTTC. Translation gives CASSLSGSGPYNEQFF.

This chain joins TRBV18 and TRBJ1-1; D uncertain. The CDR3 has 14 amino acids. Looked up from germline, CDR1 is KGHSH and CDR2 is LQKENI. Trimming cost V 2 bases and J 0 bases, with 7 bases left between them. The CDR3: CASSPTSMNTEAFF. As DNA, the CDR3 is TGTGCCAGCTCACCAACGAGTATGAACACTGAAGCTTTCTTT.

The V call is TRBV9, the J call TRBJ2-2; TRBD1 agrees at 7 bases. Germline values: CDR1 SGDLS, CDR2 YYNGEE. The CDR3 runs 14 residues. J gave up 6 bases and V 8 bases, and 10 bases lay outside the gene matches. This CDR3 reads CARYGQVESGELFF. Here the CDR3 DNA reads TGTGCCAGATATGGACAGGTGGAATCCGGGGAGCTGTTTTTT.